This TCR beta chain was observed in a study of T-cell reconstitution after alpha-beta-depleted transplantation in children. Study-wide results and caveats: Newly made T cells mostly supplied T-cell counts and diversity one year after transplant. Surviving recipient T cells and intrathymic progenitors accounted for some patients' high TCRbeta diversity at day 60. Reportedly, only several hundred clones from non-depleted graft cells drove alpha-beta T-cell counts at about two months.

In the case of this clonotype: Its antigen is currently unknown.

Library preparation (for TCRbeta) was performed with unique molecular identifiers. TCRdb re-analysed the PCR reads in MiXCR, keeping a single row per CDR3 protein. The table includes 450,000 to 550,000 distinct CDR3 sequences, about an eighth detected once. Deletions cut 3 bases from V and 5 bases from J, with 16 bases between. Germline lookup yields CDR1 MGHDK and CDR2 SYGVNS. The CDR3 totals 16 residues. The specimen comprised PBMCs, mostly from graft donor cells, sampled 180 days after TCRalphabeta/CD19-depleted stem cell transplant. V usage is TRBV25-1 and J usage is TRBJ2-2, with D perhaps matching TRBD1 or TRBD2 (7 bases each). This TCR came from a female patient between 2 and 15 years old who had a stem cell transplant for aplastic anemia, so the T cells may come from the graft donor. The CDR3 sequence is CASSDSSRGGTGELFF. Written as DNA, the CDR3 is TGTGCCAGCAGTGATTCTTCCAGGGGGGGGACCGGGGAGCTGTTTTTT. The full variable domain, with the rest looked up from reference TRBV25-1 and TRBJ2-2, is EADIYQTPRYLVIGTGKKITLECSQTMGHDKMYWYQQDPGMELHLIHYSYGVNSTEKGDLSSESTVSRIRTEHFPLTLESARPSHTSQYLCASSDSSRGGTGELFFGEGSRLTVL.